This paragraph reports one T cell receptor beta chain. The data derive from a study of PD-L1 blockade in urothelial cancer. The CDR3 totals 16 residues. Losses at the gene ends were 1 base for V and 2 bases for J; bases not matched to a gene: 3. In germline, CDR1 is ENHRY, CDR2 SYGVKD. Generated by immunoSEQ multiplex PCR, the TCRdb table keeps only in-frame clones and is missing some. Of 35,000 to 55,000 clones listed, approximately 83% are singletons. Time point in this sample: peripheral blood 6 weeks after treatment start. The chain links TRBV10-3 to TRBJ2-3, with 10 bases that match TRBD1. The starting material was PBMCs, obtained around atezolizumab (anti-PD-L1) treatment. The sequence came from a man in his 60s with urothelial cancer. This CDR3 is CAISEWGQGFTDTQYF. The CDR3 DNA sequence: TGTGCCATCAGTGAGTGGGGACAGGGGTTCACAGATACGCAGTATTTT.